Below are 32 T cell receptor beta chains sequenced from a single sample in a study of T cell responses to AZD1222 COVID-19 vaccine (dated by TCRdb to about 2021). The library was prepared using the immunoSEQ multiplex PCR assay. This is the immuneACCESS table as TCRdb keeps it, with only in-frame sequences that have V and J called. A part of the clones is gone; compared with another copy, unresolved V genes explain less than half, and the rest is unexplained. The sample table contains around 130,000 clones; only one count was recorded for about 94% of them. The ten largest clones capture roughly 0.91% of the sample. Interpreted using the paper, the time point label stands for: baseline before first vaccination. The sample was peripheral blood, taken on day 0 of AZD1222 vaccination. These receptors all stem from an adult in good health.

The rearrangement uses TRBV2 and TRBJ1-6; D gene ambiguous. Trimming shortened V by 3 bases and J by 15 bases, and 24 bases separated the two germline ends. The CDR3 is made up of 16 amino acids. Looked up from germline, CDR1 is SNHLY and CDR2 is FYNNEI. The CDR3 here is CASSDLDPSKIHYLHF. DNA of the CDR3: TGTGCCAGCAGTGACTTGGATCCTAGTAAAATTCATTACCTCCACTTT.

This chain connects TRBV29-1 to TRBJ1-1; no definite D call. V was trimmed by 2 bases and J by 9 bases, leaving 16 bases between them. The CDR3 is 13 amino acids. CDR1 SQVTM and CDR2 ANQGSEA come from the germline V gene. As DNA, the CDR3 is TGCAGCGTTGAATTCGTTGACACGACGCAAGCTTTCTTT. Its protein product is CSVEFVDTTQAFF.

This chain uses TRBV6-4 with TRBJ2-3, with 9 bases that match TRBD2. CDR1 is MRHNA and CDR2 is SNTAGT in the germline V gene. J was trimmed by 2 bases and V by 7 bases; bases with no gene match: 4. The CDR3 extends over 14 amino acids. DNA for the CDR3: TGTGCCAGCAAGCCTAGCGGGGACACAGATACGCAGTATTTT. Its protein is CASKPSGDTDTQYF.

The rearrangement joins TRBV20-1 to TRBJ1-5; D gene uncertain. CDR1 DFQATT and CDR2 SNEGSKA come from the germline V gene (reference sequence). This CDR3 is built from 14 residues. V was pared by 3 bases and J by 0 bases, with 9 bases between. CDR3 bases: TGCAGTGCTAGTGCCATCGATAGCAATCAGCCCCAGCATTTT. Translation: CSASAIDSNQPQHF.

In DNA, the CDR3 is TGTGCCAGCAGCTCACCGCCTACAGGGGCCCTTGTTCAGTTCTTC. This sequence encodes CASSSPPTGALVQFF. V is TRBV7-9 and J is TRBJ2-1; 7 nucleotides match TRBD1. The germline V gene encodes CDR1 SEHNR and CDR2 FQNEAQ (reference sequence). With 4 bases clipped from V and 13 bases from J, the junction kept 16 bases outside the gene matches. The length of the CDR3 is 15 residues.

In nucleotides, the CDR3 is TGTGCCAGCAGCTTAGGCAGGAGCTCCTACAATGAGCAGTTCTTC. Amino acid sequence: CASSLGRSSYNEQFF. This chain uses TRBV5-8 with TRBJ2-1, with D hard to call. The CDR3 is made up of 15 amino acids. The V and J ends lost 2 bases and 0 bases respectively, with 9 bases between them. Germline V gives CDR1 SGHTS, CDR2 YDEGEE.

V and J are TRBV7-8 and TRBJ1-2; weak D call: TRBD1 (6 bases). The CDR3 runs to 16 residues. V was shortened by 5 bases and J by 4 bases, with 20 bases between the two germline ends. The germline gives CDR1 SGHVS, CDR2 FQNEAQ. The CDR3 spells CASSPRGGGIGYGYTF. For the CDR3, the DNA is TGTGCCAGCAGCCCACGGGGAGGGGGGATCGGCTATGGCTACACCTTC.

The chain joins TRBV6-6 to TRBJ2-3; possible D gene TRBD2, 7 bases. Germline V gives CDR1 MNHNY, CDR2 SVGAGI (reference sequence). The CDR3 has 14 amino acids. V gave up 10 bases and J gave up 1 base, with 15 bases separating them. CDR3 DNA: TGTGCCATCGGGCGGGGGCAGGGCACAGATACGCAGTATTTT. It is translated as CAIGRGQGTDTQYF.

This CDR3 is CASSVGQGTDTQYF. The CDR3, as DNA: TGTGCCAGCAGCGTGGGACAGGGCACAGATACGCAGTATTTT. The genes are TRBV9 and TRBJ2-3; 8 bases map to TRBD1. The germline V gene encodes CDR1 SGDLS and CDR2 YYNGEE. This CDR3 has 14 residues. Trimming removed 2 bases from V and 1 base from J; junction bases left unmatched: 0.

CDR3 DNA: TGTGCCAGCTCCTATGCCAACGGAAGCCCCCACAGTGAGCAGTTCTTC. Amino acids: CASSYANGSPHSEQFF. The chain carries TRBV27 and TRBJ2-1, with no clear D. Looked up from germline, CDR1 is MNHEY and CDR2 is SMNVEV (reference sequence). The CDR3 covers 16 residues. Trimming pared 8 bases from V and 9 bases from J, leaving 26 bases between.

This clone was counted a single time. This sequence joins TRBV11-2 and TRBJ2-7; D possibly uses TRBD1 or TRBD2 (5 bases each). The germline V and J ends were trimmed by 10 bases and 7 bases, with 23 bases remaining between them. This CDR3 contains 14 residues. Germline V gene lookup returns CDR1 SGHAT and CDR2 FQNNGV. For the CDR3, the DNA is TGTGCCACGAGGCCTGTTGGGGACCCCTGGGAGCAGTACTTC. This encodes CATRPVGDPWEQYF.

This CDR3 is CASRSNLRDGYTF. DNA for the CDR3: TGTGCCAGTAGGTCCAATCTCAGGGACGGCTACACCTTC. The J gene is TRBJ1-2, the V gene TRBV19; TRBD1 is a possible D gene (5 bases). The CDR3 loop spans 13 amino acids. Trimming pared 6 bases from V and 8 bases from J, leaving 16 bases between. The V gene's germline CDR1 is LNHDA and CDR2 SQIVND (reference sequence).

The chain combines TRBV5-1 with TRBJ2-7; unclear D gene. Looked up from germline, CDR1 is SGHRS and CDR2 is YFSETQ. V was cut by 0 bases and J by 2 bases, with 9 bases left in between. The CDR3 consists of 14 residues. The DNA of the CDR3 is TGCGCCAGCAGCTTGGTGGGGTACCCCTACGAGCAGTACTTC. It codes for CASSLVGYPYEQYF.

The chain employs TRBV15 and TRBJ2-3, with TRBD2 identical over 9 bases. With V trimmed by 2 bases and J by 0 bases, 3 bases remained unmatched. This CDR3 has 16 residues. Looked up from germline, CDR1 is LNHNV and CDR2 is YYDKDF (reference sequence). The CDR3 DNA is TGTGCCACCAGCAGAAAAGCGGGGGGAAGCACAGATACGCAGTATTTT. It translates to CATSRKAGGSTDTQYF.

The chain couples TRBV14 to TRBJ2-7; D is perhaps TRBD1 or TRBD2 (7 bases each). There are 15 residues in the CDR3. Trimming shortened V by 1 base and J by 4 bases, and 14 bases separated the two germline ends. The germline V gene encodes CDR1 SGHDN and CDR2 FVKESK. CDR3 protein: CASSQVQGRGYEQYF. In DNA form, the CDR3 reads TGTGCCAGCAGCCAAGTACAGGGGAGGGGATACGAGCAGTACTTC.

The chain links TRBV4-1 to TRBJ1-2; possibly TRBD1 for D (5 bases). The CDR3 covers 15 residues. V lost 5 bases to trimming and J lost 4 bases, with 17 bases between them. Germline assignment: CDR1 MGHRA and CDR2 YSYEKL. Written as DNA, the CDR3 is TGCGCCAGCAGCAACCGTTGGGACGGTGCCTATGGCTACACCTTC. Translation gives CASSNRWDGAYGYTF.

Here the CDR3 reads CASSSSGTQLPYGYTF. The CDR3 nucleotides are TGTGCCAGCAGTTCCTCCGGGACCCAACTACCCTATGGCTACACCTTC. This chain uses TRBV6-5 with TRBJ1-2, with D perhaps matching TRBD1 (5 bases). The V and J ends lost 4 bases and 4 bases respectively, with 19 bases between them. The germline gives CDR1 MNHEY, CDR2 SVGAGI. This CDR3 comprises 16 residues.

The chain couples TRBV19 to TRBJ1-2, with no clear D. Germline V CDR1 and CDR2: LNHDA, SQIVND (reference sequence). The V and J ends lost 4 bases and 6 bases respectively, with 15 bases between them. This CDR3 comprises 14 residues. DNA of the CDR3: TGTGCCAGTAGTACCAGACCCAGGCGGAATGGCTACACCTTC. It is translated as CASSTRPRRNGYTF.

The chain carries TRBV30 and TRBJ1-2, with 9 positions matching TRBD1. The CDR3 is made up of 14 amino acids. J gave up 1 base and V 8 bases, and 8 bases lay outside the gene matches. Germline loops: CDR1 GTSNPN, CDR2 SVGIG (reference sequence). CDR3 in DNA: TGTGCCGGACTAACAGGGGGCGTTAACTATGGCTACACCTTC. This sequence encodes CAGLTGGVNYGYTF.

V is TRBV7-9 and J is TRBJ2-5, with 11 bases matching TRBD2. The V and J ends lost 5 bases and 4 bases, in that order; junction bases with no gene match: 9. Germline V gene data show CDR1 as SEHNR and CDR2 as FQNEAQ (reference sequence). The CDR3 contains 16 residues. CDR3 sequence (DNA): TGTGCCAGCAGCCCTCTAGCGGGGGGCCAGGTAGAGACCCAGTACTTC. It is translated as CASSPLAGGQVETQYF.

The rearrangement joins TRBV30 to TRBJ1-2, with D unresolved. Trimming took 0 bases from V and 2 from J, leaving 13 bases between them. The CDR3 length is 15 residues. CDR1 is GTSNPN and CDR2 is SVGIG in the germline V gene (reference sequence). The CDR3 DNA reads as TGTGCCTGGAGTGTGGGTCCGGGAACGAACTATGGCTACACCTTC. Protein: CAWSVGPGTNYGYTF.

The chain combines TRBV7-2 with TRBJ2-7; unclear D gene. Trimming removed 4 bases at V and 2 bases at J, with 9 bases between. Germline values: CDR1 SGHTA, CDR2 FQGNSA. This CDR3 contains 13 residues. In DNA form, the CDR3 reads TGTGCCAGCAGCTCCCACGTTCCCTACGAGCAGTACTTC. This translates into CASSSHVPYEQYF.

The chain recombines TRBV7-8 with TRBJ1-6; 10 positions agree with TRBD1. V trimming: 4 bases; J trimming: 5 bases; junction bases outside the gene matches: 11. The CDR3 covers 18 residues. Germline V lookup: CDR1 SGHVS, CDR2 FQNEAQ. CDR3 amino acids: CASSSLLSTGGNNSPLHF. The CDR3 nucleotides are TGTGCCAGCAGCTCCCTACTCTCGACAGGGGGCAATAATTCACCCCTCCACTTT.

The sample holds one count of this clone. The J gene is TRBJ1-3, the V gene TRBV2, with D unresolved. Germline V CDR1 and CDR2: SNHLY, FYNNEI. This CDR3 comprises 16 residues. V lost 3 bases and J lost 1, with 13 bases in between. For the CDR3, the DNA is TGTGCCAGCAGTGAGGGAGACGCCAATTCTGGAAACACCATATATTTT. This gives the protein CASSEGDANSGNTIYF.

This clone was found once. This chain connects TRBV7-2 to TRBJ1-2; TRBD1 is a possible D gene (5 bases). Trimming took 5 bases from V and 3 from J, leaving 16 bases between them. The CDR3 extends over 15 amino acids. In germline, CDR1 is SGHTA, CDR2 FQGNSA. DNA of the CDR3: TGTGCCAGCAGCCCCAGGGTAGATTTCTACTATGGCTACACCTTC. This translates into CASSPRVDFYYGYTF.

The CDR3 DNA sequence: TGTGCCAGCAGCTCCATCGGACTAGCGGGGGAAGAGACCCAGTACTTC. This translates into CASSSIGLAGEETQYF. The V call is TRBV7-9, the J call TRBJ2-5; the match to TRBD2 covers 13 bases. Germline-derived CDR1 and CDR2 are SEHNR and FQNEAQ (reference sequence). The junction had 5 bases not matched to a gene; V was cut back by 4 bases and J by 3 bases. The CDR3 loop spans 16 amino acids.

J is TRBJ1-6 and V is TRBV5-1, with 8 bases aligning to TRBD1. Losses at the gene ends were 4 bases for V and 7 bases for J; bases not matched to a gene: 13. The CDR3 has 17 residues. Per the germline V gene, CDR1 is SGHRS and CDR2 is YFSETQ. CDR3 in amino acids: CASSRLVRQGLNSPLHF. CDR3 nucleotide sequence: TGCGCCAGCAGCCGGTTGGTTAGACAGGGGCTCAATTCACCCCTCCACTTT.

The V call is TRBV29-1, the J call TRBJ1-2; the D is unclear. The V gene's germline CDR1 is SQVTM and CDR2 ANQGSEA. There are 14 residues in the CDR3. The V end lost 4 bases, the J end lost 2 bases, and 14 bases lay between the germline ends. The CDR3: CSVASATENYGYTF. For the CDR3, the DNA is TGCAGCGTTGCATCCGCAACGGAGAACTATGGCTACACCTTC.

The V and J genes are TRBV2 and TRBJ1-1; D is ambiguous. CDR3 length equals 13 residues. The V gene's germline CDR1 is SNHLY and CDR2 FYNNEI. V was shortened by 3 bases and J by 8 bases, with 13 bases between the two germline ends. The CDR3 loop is CASSDGGLAEAFF. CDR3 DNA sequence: TGTGCCAGCAGTGACGGAGGACTAGCCGAAGCTTTCTTT.

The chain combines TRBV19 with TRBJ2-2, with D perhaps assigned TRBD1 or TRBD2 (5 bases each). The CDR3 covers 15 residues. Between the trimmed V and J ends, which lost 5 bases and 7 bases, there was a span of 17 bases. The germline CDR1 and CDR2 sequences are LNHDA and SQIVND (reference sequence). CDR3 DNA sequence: TGTGCCAGTAGTGGGGACGGGCCGAGGGGCGGGGAGCTGTTTTTT. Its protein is CASSGDGPRGGELFF.

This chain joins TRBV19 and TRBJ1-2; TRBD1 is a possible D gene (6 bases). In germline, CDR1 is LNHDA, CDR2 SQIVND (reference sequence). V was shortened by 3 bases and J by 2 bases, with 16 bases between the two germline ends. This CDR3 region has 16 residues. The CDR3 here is CASSMGPGTQNYGYTF. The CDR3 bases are TGTGCCAGTAGTATGGGTCCCGGGACACAAAACTATGGCTACACCTTC. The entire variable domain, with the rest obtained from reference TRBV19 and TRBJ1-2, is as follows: DGGITQSPKYLFRKEGQNVTLSCEQNLNHDAMYWYRQDPGQGLRLIYYSQIVNDFQKGDIAEGYSVSREKKESFPLTVTSAQKNPTAFYLCASSMGPGTQNYGYTFGSGTRLTVV.

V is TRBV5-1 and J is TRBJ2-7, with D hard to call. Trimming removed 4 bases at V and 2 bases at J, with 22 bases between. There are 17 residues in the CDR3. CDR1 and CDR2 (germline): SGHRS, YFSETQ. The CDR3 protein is CASSLDVLPQPPYEQYF. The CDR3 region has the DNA TGCGCCAGCAGCCTGGATGTGCTCCCCCAACCTCCCTACGAGCAGTACTTC. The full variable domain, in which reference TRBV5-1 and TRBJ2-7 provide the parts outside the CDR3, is KAGVTQTPRYLIKTRGQQVTLSCSPISGHRSVSWYQQTPGQGLQFLFEYFSETQRNKGNFPGRFSGRQFSNSRSEMNVSTLELGDSALYLCASSLDVLPQPPYEQYFGPGTRLTVT.